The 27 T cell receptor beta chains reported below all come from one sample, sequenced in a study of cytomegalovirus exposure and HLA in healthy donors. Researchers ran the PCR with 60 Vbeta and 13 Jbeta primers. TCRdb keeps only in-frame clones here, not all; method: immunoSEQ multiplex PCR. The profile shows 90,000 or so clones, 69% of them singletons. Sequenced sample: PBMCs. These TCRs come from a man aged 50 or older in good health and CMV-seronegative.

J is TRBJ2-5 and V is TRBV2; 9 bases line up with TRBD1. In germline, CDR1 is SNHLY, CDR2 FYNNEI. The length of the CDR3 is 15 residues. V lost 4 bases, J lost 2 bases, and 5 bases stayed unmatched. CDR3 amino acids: CASSGTGVRQETQYF. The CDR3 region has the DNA TGTGCCAGCAGTGGGACAGGGGTTCGACAAGAGACCCAGTACTTC. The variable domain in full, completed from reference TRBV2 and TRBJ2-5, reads EPEVTQTPSHQVTQMGQEVILRCVPISNHLYFYWYRQILGQKVEFLVSFYNNEISEKSEIFDDQFSVERPDGSNFTLKIRSTKLEDSAMYFCASSGTGVRQETQYFGPGTRLLVL.

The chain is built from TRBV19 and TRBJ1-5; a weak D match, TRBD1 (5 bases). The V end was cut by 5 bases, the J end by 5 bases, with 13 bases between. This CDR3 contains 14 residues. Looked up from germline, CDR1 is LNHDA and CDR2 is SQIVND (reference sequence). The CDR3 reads CASSSDKRYQPQHF. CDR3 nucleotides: TGTGCCAGTAGTTCGGACAAAAGATATCAGCCCCAGCATTTT.

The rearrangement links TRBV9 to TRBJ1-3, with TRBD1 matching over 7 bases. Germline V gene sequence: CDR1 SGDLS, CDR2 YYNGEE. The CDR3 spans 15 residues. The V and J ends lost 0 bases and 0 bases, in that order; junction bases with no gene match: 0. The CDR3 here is CASSVGQGSGNTIYF. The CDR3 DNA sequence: TGTGCCAGCAGCGTAGGACAGGGCTCTGGAAACACCATATATTTT.

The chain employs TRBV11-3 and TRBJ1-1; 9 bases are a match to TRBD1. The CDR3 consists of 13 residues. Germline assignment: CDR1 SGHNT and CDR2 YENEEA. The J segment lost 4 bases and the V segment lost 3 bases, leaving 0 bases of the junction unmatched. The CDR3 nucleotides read TGTGCCAGCAGCTTGACAGGGGGCACTGAAGCTTTCTTT. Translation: CASSLTGGTEAFF.

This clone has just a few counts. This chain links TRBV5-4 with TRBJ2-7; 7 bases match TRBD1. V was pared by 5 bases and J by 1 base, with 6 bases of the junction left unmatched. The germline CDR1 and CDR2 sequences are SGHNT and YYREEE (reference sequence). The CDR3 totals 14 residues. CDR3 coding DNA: TGTGCCAGCAGGAGGGACAGTGGTTCCTACGAGCAGTACTTC. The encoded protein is CASRRDSGSYEQYF.

The CDR3: CASSQDRAGGANEQFF. The CDR3 DNA reads as TGCGCCAGCAGCCAAGATCGAGCGGGAGGGGCCAATGAGCAGTTCTTC. This chain links TRBV4-3 with TRBJ2-1; TRBD2 aligns across 10 bases. Germline trimming cut 0 bases from V and 6 bases from J; bases unmatched to any gene: 5. The CDR3 extends over 16 amino acids. Looked up from germline, CDR1 is LGHNA and CDR2 is YSLEER.

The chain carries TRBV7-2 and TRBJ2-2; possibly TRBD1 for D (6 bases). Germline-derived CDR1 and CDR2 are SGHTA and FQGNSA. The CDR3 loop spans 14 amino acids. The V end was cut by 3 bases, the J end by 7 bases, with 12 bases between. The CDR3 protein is CASSFQGRIGELFF. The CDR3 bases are TGTGCCAGCAGCTTCCAGGGGCGTATCGGGGAGCTGTTTTTT.

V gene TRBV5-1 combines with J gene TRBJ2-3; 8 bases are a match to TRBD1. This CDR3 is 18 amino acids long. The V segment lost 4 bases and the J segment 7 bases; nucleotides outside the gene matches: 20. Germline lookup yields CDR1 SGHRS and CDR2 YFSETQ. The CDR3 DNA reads TGCGCCAGCAGCGAGAGCCGGGACAGGATAGGAATGAGGAATACGCAGTATTTT. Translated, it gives CASSESRDRIGMRNTQYF.

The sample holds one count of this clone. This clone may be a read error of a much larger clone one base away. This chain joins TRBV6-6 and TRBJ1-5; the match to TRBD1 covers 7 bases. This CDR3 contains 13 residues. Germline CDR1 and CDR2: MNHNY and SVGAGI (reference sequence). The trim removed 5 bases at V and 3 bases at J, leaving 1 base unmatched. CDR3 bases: TGTGCCAGCAGTGGACAGGTCAATCAGCCCCAGCATTTT. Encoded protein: CASSGQVNQPQHF.

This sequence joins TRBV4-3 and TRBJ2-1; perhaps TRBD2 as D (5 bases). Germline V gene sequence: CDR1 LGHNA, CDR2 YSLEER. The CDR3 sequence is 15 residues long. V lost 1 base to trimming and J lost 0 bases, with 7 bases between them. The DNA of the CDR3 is TGCGCCAGCAGCCAAGGGACTTACTCCTACAATGAGCAGTTCTTC. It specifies CASSQGTYSYNEQFF.

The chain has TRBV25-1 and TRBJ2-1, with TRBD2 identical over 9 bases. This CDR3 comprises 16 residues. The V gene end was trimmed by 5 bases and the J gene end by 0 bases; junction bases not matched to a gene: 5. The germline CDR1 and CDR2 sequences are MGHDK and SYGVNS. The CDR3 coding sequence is TGTGCCAGCAGTACTAGCGGGCACCGCTCCTACAATGAGCAGTTCTTC. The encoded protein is CASSTSGHRSYNEQFF. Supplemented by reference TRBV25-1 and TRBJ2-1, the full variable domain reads EADIYQTPRYLVIGTGKKITLECSQTMGHDKMYWYQQDPGMELHLIHYSYGVNSTEKGDLSSESTVSRIRTEHFPLTLESARPSHTSQYLCASSTSGHRSYNEQFFGPGTRLTVL.

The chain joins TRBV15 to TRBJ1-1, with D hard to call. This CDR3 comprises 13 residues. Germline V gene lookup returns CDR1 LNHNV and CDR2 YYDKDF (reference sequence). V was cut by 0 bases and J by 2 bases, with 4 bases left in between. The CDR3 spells CATSRDPNTEAFF. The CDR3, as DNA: TGTGCCACCAGCAGAGATCCAAACACTGAAGCTTTCTTT. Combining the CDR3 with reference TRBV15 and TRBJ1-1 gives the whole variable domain DAMVIQNPRYQVTQFGKPVTLSCSQTLNHNVMYWYQQKSSQAPKLLFHYYDKDFNNEADTPDNFQSRRPNTSFCFLDIRSPGLGDTAMYLCATSRDPNTEAFFGQGTRLTVV.

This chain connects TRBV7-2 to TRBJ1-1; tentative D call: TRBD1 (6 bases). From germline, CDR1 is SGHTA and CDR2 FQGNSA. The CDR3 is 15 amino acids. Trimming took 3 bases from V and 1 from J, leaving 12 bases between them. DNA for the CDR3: TGTGCCAGCAGCTTCCTCGACAGGACGAACACTGAAGCTTTCTTT. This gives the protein CASSFLDRTNTEAFF.

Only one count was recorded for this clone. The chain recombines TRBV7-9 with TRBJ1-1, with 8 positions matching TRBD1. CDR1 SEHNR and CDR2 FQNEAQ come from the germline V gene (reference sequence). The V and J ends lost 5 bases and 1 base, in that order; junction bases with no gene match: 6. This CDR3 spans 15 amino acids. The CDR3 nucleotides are TGTGCCAGCAGCCTCCAGGGGGCTGCGAACACTGAAGCTTTCTTT. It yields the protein CASSLQGAANTEAFF.

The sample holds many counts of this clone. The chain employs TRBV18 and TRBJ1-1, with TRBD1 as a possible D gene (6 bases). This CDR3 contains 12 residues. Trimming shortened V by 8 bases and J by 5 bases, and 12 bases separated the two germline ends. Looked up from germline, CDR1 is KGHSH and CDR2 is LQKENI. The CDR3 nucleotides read TGTGCCAGCAACAGGGCCTCAACTGAAGCTTTCTTT. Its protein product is CASNRASTEAFF.

The CDR3 DNA sequence: TGTGCCATCAGTGAGTCGAAAGCCGGGTCGGGTTCACCCCTCCACTTT. Its protein product is CAISESKAGSGSPLHF. V gene TRBV10-3 combines with J gene TRBJ1-6; D is unresolved. The V end was cut by 0 bases, the J end by 9 bases, with 15 bases between. The CDR3 length is 16 residues. Germline CDR1 reads ENHRY; CDR2 reads SYGVKD.

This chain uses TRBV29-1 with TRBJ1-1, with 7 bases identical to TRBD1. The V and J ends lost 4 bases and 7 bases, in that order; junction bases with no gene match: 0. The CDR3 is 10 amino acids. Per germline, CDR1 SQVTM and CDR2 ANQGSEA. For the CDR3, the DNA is TGCAGCGTTGGGGACAGTGAAGCTTTCTTT. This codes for CSVGDSEAFF.

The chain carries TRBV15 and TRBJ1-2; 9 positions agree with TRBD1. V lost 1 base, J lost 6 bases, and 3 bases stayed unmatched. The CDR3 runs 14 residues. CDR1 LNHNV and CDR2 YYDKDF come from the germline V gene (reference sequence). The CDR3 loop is CATSRATGGDGYTF. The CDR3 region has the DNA TGTGCCACCAGCAGAGCTACAGGGGGCGATGGCTACACCTTC.

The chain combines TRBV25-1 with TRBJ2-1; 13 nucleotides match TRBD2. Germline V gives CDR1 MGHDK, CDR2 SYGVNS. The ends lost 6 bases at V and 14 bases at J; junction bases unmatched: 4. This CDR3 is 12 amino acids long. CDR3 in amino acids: CASSPTSGGKFF. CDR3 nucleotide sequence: TGTGCCAGCAGCCCGACTAGCGGGGGGAAGTTCTTC.

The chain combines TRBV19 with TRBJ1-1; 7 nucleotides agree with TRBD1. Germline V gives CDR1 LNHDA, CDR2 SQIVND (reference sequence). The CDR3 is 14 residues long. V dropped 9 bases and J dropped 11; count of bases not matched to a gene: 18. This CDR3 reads CASKGQSGQAGAFF. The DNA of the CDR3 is TGTGCCAGCAAAGGCCAATCAGGACAGGCAGGGGCTTTCTTT.

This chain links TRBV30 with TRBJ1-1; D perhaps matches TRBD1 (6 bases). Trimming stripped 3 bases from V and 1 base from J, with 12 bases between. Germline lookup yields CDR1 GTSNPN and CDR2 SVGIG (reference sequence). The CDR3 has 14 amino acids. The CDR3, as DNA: TGTGCCTGGAGCAACTTACAGGGGAACACTGAAGCTTTCTTT. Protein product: CAWSNLQGNTEAFF.

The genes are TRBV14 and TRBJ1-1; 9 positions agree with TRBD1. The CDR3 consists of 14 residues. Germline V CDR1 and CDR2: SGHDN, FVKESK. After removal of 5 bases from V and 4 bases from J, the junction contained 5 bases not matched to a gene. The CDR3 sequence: CASSVLTGGTEAFF. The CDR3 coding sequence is TGTGCCAGCAGCGTATTGACAGGGGGCACTGAAGCTTTCTTT.

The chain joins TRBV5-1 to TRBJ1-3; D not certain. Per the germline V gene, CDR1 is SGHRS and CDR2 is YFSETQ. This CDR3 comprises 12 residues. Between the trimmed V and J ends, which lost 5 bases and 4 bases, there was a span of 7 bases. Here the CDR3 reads CASSPGGNTIYF. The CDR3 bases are TGCGCCAGCAGTCCGGGGGGAAACACCATATATTTT.

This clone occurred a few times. CDR3 DNA sequence: TGTGCCAGCAGCTTAGAGGGGGGGATCGGAAACACCATATATTTT. This translates into CASSLEGGIGNTIYF. This sequence joins TRBV11-2 and TRBJ1-3; perhaps TRBD1 as D (5 bases). Trimming took off 0 bases at V and 4 bases at J, with 10 bases between the two ends. Germline V CDR1 and CDR2: SGHAT, FQNNGV. The CDR3 has 15 amino acids.

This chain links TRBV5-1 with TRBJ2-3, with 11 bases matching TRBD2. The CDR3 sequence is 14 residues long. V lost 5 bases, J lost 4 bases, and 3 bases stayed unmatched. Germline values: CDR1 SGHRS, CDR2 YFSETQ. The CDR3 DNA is TGCGCCAGCAGACTAGCGGGGGAAGCAGATACGCAGTATTTT. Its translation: CASRLAGEADTQYF.

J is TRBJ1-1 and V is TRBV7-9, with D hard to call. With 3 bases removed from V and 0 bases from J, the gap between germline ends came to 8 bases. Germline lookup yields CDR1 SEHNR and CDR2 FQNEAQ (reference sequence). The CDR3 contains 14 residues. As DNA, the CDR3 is TGTGCCAGCAGCTTGCAGGCCTTGAACACTGAAGCTTTCTTT. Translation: CASSLQALNTEAFF.

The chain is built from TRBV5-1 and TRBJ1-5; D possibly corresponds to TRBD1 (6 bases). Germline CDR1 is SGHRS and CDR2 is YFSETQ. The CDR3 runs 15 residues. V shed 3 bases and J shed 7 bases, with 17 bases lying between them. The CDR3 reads CASSWGIGGGQPQHF. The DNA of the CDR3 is TGCGCCAGCAGCTGGGGAATTGGGGGCGGCCAGCCCCAGCATTTT. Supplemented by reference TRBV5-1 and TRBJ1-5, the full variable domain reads KAGVTQTPRYLIKTRGQQVTLSCSPISGHRSVSWYQQTPGQGLQFLFEYFSETQRNKGNFPGRFSGRQFSNSRSEMNVSTLELGDSALYLCASSWGIGGGQPQHFGDGTRLSIL.